The entry that follows covers one T cell receptor beta chain sequence. The data were obtained in a study of blood T cell repertoires in COVID-19. Across the study: Samples taken during acute and convalescent COVID-19 were collected in the United States, Italy and Spain.

Profiled with immunoSEQ multiplex PCR; TCRdb holds only in-frame clones, not every one. The sample contains tens of thousands of clones, roughly 88% of which appear only once. V dropped 8 bases and J dropped 10; count of bases not matched to a gene: 9. CDR1 and CDR2 (germline): SGHDT, YYEEEE. This CDR3 contains 13 residues. The sequence was collected from an older man with active or convalescent COVID-19. Sequenced: peripheral blood. The J gene is TRBJ1-6, the V gene TRBV5-6; 7 bases fit TRBD1. In DNA form, the CDR3 reads TGTGCCAGTAGAGGACAGGCGGCCTCACCCCTCCACTTT. This gives the protein CASRGQAASPLHF. The full variable domain, its missing parts supplied by reference TRBV5-6 and TRBJ1-6, is DAGVTQSPTHLIKTRGQQVTLRCSPKSGHDTVSWYQQALGQGPQFIFQYYEEEERQRGNFPDRFSGHQFPNYSSELNVNALLLGDSALYLCASRGQAASPLHFGNGTRLTVT.